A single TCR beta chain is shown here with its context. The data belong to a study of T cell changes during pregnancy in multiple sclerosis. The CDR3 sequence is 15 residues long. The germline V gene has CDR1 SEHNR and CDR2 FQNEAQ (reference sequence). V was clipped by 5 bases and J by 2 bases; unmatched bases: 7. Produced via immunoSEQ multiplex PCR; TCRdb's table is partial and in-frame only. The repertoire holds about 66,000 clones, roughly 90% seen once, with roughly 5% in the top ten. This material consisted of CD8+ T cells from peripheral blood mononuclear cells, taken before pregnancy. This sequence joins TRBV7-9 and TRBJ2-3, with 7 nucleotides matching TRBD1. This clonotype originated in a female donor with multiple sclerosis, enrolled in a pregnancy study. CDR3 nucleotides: TGTGCCAGCAGCCGGGCCGGGACAGACACAGATACGCAGTATTTT. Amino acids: CASSRAGTDTDTQYF. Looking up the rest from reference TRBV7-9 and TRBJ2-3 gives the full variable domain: DTGVSQNPRHKITKRGQNVTFRCDPISEHNRLYWYRQTLGQGPEFLTYFQNEAQLEKSRLLSDRFSAERPKGSFSTLEIQRTEQGDSAMYLCASSRAGTDTDTQYFGPGTRLTVL.